This T cell receptor beta chain was retrieved from a study of shared clonotypes between healthy human individuals. Clones were sequenced by immunoSEQ multiplex PCR, and TCRdb holds only the in-frame ones, with some missing. The data contain millions of clones, around 96% of them singletons. Naive CD8 populations comprised CD45RO-negative cells positively selected for CCR7, excluding terminally differentiated effector memory CD45RA+ cells. Germline loops: CDR1 GTSNPN, CDR2 SVGIG (reference sequence). CDR3 length equals 15 residues. V lost 7 bases, J lost 7 bases, and 12 bases stayed unmatched. The TCR was taken from a young man in good health. Material for sequencing was naive CD8+ T cells sorted from blood. The chain joins TRBV30 to TRBJ2-2, with TRBD2 matching over 10 bases. CDR3 nucleotide sequence: TGTGCCTTGGAGGGGCTAGCGGGAGCCGGCGGGGAGCTGTTTTTT. This codes for CALEGLAGAGGELFF.